The present TCR beta chain was sequenced within a study of T cell responses to AZD1222 COVID-19 vaccine. Study-wide results and caveats: Baseline seropositivity occurred in only 5 to 7 AZD1222 recipients. Donors, mostly white British, included more females; clonal diversity was possibly underestimated. After two AZD1222 doses, spike-specific TCR breadth and depth rose versus day 0.

Second-dose intervals of approximately 4 or approximately 12 weeks were pooled. V lost 3 bases and J lost 7, with 13 bases in between. Germline CDR1 is KGHSH and CDR2 is LQKENI. The CDR3 totals 14 residues. Regarding this clone: Its antigen is not identified.

Measured with immunoSEQ multiplex PCR; TCRdb has only the in-frame clones, and not every one. The table includes roughly 87,000 clones, 88% detected once. The origin of this receptor is an adult who received the AZD1222 COVID-19 vaccine. Sequences were derived from peripheral blood, sampled 28 days after the second AZD1222 dose. The chain has TRBV18 and TRBJ1-3; D gene unclear. In DNA form, the CDR3 reads TGTGCCAGCTCACCTACGGGAGGGAGGAACACCATATATTTT. Its protein product is CASSPTGGRNTIYF.